A single sample is the source of the 11 T cell receptor beta chains below, sequenced in a study of T-cell reconstitution after alpha-beta-depleted transplantation in children. Unique molecular identifiers featured in how the TCRbeta library was prepared. MiXCR, applied by TCRdb to the PCR reads, yields one record per CDR3 protein. The table records nearly 550,000 distinct CDR3 sequences, approximately 16% of them present only once. The input for sequencing was PBMCs from the stem cell graft donor, taken from the stem cell graft. These receptors were collected from a human donor who donated a stem cell graft to a child with acute lymphoblastic leukemia.

This clonotype has more than one count but fewer than ten. In DNA, the CDR3 is TGTGCCAGCAGCTTAGATCGCCCTAGCGGGAGGAGTGAGCAGTTCTTC. Translation gives CASSLDRPSGRSEQFF. The rearrangement uses TRBV11-2 and TRBJ2-1; 11 bases agree with TRBD2. The ends lost 0 bases at V and 9 bases at J; junction bases unmatched: 7. The V gene's germline CDR1 is SGHAT and CDR2 FQNNGV. The CDR3 consists of 16 residues.

The chain carries TRBV20-1 and TRBJ1-2, with D uncertain. This CDR3 comprises 12 residues. V was clipped by 5 bases and J by 5 bases, with 12 bases between them. Germline V CDR1 and CDR2: DFQATT, SNEGSKA (reference sequence). In DNA form, the CDR3 reads TGCAGTGCTTCCCCTCCCGGGTATGGCTACACCTTC. Protein: CSASPPGYGYTF.

The V call is TRBV15, the J call TRBJ2-4; D might be TRBD1 or TRBD2, each matching 5 bases. The CDR3 length is 16 residues. Germline V lookup: CDR1 LNHNV, CDR2 YYDKDF (reference sequence). Trimming took off 2 bases at V and 0 bases at J, with 11 bases between the two ends. The CDR3 protein is CATSRKGPLAKNIQYF. DNA for the CDR3: TGTGCCACCAGCAGAAAGGGACCGCTAGCCAAAAACATTCAGTACTTC.

This clonotype was seen more than once but under ten times. The gene calls are TRBV5-1 and TRBJ2-2; unclear D gene. The CDR3 consists of 13 residues. The germline V and J ends were trimmed by 6 bases and 2 bases, with 8 bases remaining between them. In germline, CDR1 is SGHRS, CDR2 YFSETQ. CDR3 in DNA: TGCGCCAGCAAACAGATTAACACCGGGGAGCTGTTTTTT. It encodes CASKQINTGELFF.

This clonotype has just a few counts. The chain is built from TRBV18 and TRBJ2-7, with D unclear. V was pared by 10 bases and J by 3 bases, with 13 bases between. Germline loops: CDR1 KGHSH, CDR2 LQKENI. This CDR3 is built from 12 residues. CDR3 region: CAISPTLYEQYF. The CDR3 bases are TGTGCCATCTCGCCGACACTCTACGAGCAGTACTTC.

The chain links TRBV20-1 to TRBJ2-7; D perhaps matches TRBD2 (6 bases). V dropped 3 bases and J dropped 6 bases, with 9 bases sitting between them. There are 11 residues in the CDR3. Germline lookup yields CDR1 DFQATT and CDR2 SNEGSKA (reference sequence). The CDR3 DNA is TGCAGTGCTAGTCAGGGAGGCGAGCAGTACTTC. It codes for CSASQGGEQYF.

The chain uses TRBV18 and TRBJ1-1; a weak D match, TRBD1 (5 bases). Trimming removed 2 bases at V and 10 bases at J, with 20 bases between. Germline V lookup: CDR1 KGHSH, CDR2 LQKENI. This CDR3 region has 15 residues. CDR3 nucleotides: TGTGCCAGCTCACCAGGGTCCGCGGTAAGGGACCGAGCTTTCTTT. This sequence encodes CASSPGSAVRDRAFF. The full variable domain, in which reference TRBV18 and TRBJ1-1 provide the parts outside the CDR3, is NAGVMQNPRHLVRRRGQEARLRCSPMKGHSHVYWYRQLPEEGLKFMVYLQKENIIDESGMPKERFSAEFPKEGPSILRIQQVVRGDSAAYFCASSPGSAVRDRAFFGQGTRLTVV.

The rearrangement links TRBV18 to TRBJ2-7; no clear D gene. The CDR3 covers 12 residues. The germline V gene encodes CDR1 KGHSH and CDR2 LQKENI. V shed 6 bases and J shed 6 bases, with 12 bases lying between them. The CDR3, as DNA: TGTGCCAGCTCGTCTAACTCTGGCGAGCAGTACTTC. Its protein product is CASSSNSGEQYF.

As concerns this clonotype: A read error may account for a junction end that differs from germline. The chain has TRBV5-1 and TRBJ1-4; D is ambiguous. CDR1 is SGHRS, CDR2 YFSETQ, per germline. This CDR3 spans 12 amino acids. The CDR3 spells CASSLDDEKLLF. The CDR3 DNA reads as TGCGCCAGCAGCTTAGACGATGAAAAACTGCTTTTT.

The chain recombines TRBV5-6 with TRBJ2-7, with a possible D match to TRBD1 (6 bases). The germline V gene encodes CDR1 SGHDT and CDR2 YYEEEE. V lost 4 bases and J lost 3, with 20 bases in between. This CDR3 comprises 16 residues. As DNA, the CDR3 is TGTGCCAGCAGCCTCCTGATACAGGGTTGGGTCTACGAGCAGTACTTC. This gives the protein CASSLLIQGWVYEQYF.

V and J are TRBV9 and TRBJ1-6; D is uncertain. Germline lookup yields CDR1 SGDLS and CDR2 YYNGEE. The germline V and J ends were trimmed by 0 bases and 0 bases, with 4 bases remaining between them. There are 15 residues in the CDR3. CDR3 loop: CASSVGGSYNSPLHF. As DNA, the CDR3 is TGTGCCAGCAGCGTAGGGGGCTCCTATAATTCACCCCTCCACTTT.